The rows below give T cell receptor beta chains drawn from one sample of a study of T cells in Graves' hyperthyroidism and ophthalmopathy. MiXCR, run by TCRdb on the multiplex PCR reads, gives a single entry per CDR3 protein. The sample records approximately 640,000 distinct CDR3 sequences, over 40% being singletons. The specimen sequenced was peripheral blood or thyroid tissue (not recorded which). These receptors originate from an adult man with Graves' disease, either hyperthyroidism or ophthalmopathy (not recorded which). The CDR3 runs from the conserved cysteine through the conserved F or W. D genes are given only for firm matches. Expanded clones are given a class, and other clones once, few, many or no size at all.

- TRBJ1-1 TRBV20-1 - TGCAGCGGGGTGGGACCTAAACGAAAATTCCTCAGGGACACTGAAGCTTTCTTT CSGVGPKRKFLRDTEAFF
- TRBJ2-5 TRBV19 - TGTGCCAGTACTACAGGTGACCTTGGGACCCAGTACTTC CASTTGDLGTQYF
TRBD1 TRBJ2-5 TRBV4-3 - TGCGCCAGCAGCTCGGGACAGGGGGGGCCAGAGACCCAGTACTTC CASSSGQGGPETQYF
TRBD1 TRBJ1-6 TRBV6-2/TRBV6-3 - TGTGCCAGCAGTTCCAGTGGCGACAGGGTGTTGAATTCACCCCTCCACTTT CASSSSGDRVLNSPLHF
- TRBJ1-4 TRBV28 - TGTGCCAGCAGTTTGCTGGGGGACACATCAACTAATGAAAAACTGTTTTTT CASSLLGDTSTNEKLFF
TRBD1 TRBJ2-5 TRBV5-1 - TGCGCCAGCAGCGTGTCGGGACAGGGGGCACCAGAGACCCAGTACTTC CASSVSGQGAPETQYF
- TRBJ2-5 TRBV20-1 few TGCAGTGCTATTGACAGAGCACAAGAGACCCAGTACTTC CSAIDRAQETQYF
- TRBJ2-2 TRBV11-2 few TGTGCCAGCAGCTTAGCCCCACTAGTCTTCGCGAACACCGGGGAGCTGTTTTTT CASSLAPLVFANTGELFF
TRBD1 TRBJ2-7 TRBV6-5 - TGTGCCAGTTCGACAGGGTTCGGCCTCGAGCAGTACTTC CASSTGFGLEQYF
TRBD1 TRBJ2-7 TRBV7-9 - TGTGCCTGGACTCCCGACAGGGTCAGGAGCGAGCAGTACTTC CAWTPDRVRSEQYF
- TRBJ2-5 TRBV15 - TGTGCCACCAGCAGAGATCGGGGCCAAGAGACCCAGTACTTC CATSRDRGQETQYF
- TRBJ2-2 TRBV7-9 - TGTGCCAGCAGCCCCAGGGTAAAGGGGAACACCGGGGAGCTGTTTTTT CASSPRVKGNTGELFF
TRBD1 TRBJ1-1 TRBV20-1 - TGCAGTGCTAGGCCGGACAGGGGGTCTTACACTGAAGCTTTCTTT CSARPDRGSYTEAFF
TRBD1 TRBJ1-6 TRBV29-1 - TGCAGCGTTGAAGGACAGGGGAATTCACCCCTCCACTTT CSVEGQGNSPLHF
- TRBJ1-1 TRBV24-1 many TGTGCCACCAGTTATGCGGATTGGGGCACTGAAGCTTTCTTT CATSYADWGTEAFF
TRBD2 TRBJ2-7 TRBV5-6 few TGTGCCAGCAGCTTGGGTAGTAGCGGGAGACTGGACGAGCAGTACTTC CASSLGSSGRLDEQYF
- TRBJ2-7 TRBV25-1 - TGTGCCAGCAGTGAATCCAAGGCTGGGATCTACGAGCAGTACTTC CASSESKAGIYEQYF
TRBD1 TRBJ2-7 TRBV2 - TGTGCCAGCAGAGAGTCAGGGGGCGGCGAGCAGTACTTC CASRESGGGEQYF
TRBD1 TRBJ2-7 TRBV29-1 few TGCAGCGTTGGGGGGACAGGGGCATCCTACGAGCAGTACTTC CSVGGTGASYEQYF
- TRBJ2-5 TRBV7-2 many TGTGCCAGCAGCTTAGCTGGCAGGGCAGAGACCCAGTACTTC CASSLAGRAETQYF
TRBD2 TRBJ2-7 TRBV15 - TGTGCCACCAGCAGAGATACTAGCGGGGGGAGCTACGAGCAGTACTTC CATSRDTSGGSYEQYF
- TRBJ1-2 TRBV5-6 few TGTGCCAGCAGCTTCGGTAAAGAAGGCTACACCTTC CASSFGKEGYTF
TRBD1 TRBJ1-4 TRBV7-2 many TGTGCCAGCAGCAGAGGACAGGGTTGGACTAATGAAAAACTGTTTTTT CASSRGQGWTNEKLFF
TRBD1 TRBJ1-5 TRBV7-2 - TGTGCCAGCAGCAGGACAGGGGGCAGGAGTCAGCACCAGCATTTT CASSRTGGRSQHQHF
- TRBJ1-1 TRBV14 few TGTGCCAGCAGCCAACCGGGGTTAGGTCCTAACACTGAAGCTTTCTTT CASSQPGLGPNTEAFF
- TRBJ1-3 TRBV7-9 many TGTGCCGGCAGGGGCGGGAACACCATATATTTT CAGRGGNTIYF
- TRBJ2-7 TRBV7-2 - TGTGCCAGCAGCTTTTTCAAAGGTTCCTACGAGCAGTACTTC CASSFFKGSYEQYF
- TRBJ2-5 TRBV10-3 - TGTGCCATCAGTGAGGCGGGGGAGACCCAGTACTTC CAISEAGETQYF
TRBD1 TRBJ1-5 TRBV7-9 - TGTGCCAGCAGCTTGGGGACAGAGTATAGCAATCAGCCCCAGCATTTT CASSLGTEYSNQPQHF
- TRBJ1-5 TRBV20-1 few TGCAGTGCTAGAGATGTGAGACAGCCCCAGCATTTT CSARDVRQPQHF
- TRBJ1-6 TRBV7-9 - TGTGCCAGCAGCCAAGCCTTCGCTTCACCCCTCCACTTT CASSQAFASPLHF